These 27 T cell receptor beta chains came from one sample sequenced in a study of T cell clonality in common variable immunodeficiency. Profiled with immunoSEQ multiplex PCR; TCRdb holds only in-frame clones, not every one. This repertoire lists around 45,000 clones without singletons; roughly a tenth sits in the top ten. Sequenced material: peripheral blood mononuclear cells. The source is a person aged 18 to 70 in good health.

CDR3 DNA (partial): TGCAGTGCTAGAGCTACTAGCGGGGGCCTTTCCGTCCACGAG. Translation: CSARATSGGLSVHE. The CDR3 as a whole reads CSARATSGGLSVHEQYF. The rearrangement links TRBV20-1 to TRBJ2-7, with 11 bases lining up with TRBD2. The read comes to an end 3 residues before the CDR3 does, leaving the germline J gene to fill in the end. The CDR3 contains 17 residues. Germline V gene lookup returns CDR1 DFQATT and CDR2 SNEGSKA (reference sequence). With V trimmed by 1 base and J by 5 bases, 13 bases remained unmatched.

This clone was found many times. The read ends 3 residues early relative to the CDR3; the germline J gene fills the gap. The rearrangement links TRBV14 to TRBJ1-5, with 11 bases matching TRBD1. The CDR3 has 13 residues. Germline V gene sequence: CDR1 SGHDN, CDR2 FVKESK. Trimming took 8 bases from V and 5 from J; bases not matched to a gene: 2. CDR3 DNA (partial): TGTGCCAGCGGACAGGGGGCGGATCAGCCC. This translates into CASGQGADQP. The CDR3 reads in full as CASGQGADQPQHF.

This clone appeared many times. The CDR3 is cut off 3 residues early in the read; its end comes from the germline J gene. The chain joins TRBV5-1 to TRBJ2-5; TRBD2 matches at 11 bases. Germline CDR1 reads SGHRS; CDR2 reads YFSETQ. Germline trimming cut 0 bases from V and 2 bases from J; bases unmatched to any gene: 6. The CDR3 totals 17 residues. The sequenced CDR3 bases are TGCGCCAGCAGCTTGGGATATGGGACTAGCGGACAAGAGACC. It specifies CASSLGYGTSGQET. Given in full, the CDR3 is CASSLGYGTSGQETQYF.

This clone was picked up many times. The read terminates 3 residues ahead of where the CDR3 ends, so the germline J gene completes it. The chain joins TRBV3-1 (or the pseudogene TRBV3-2) to TRBJ1-4, with 10 bases aligning to TRBD1. The CDR3 runs to 15 residues. Germline trimming cut 2 bases from V and 8 bases from J; bases unmatched to any gene: 5. Germline CDR1 LGHDT, CDR2 YNNKEL (reference sequence). The DNA read from the CDR3 is TGTGCCAGCAGCCAACTGCGGGACAGGGGAGAAAAA. Its protein product is CASSQLRDRGEK. The whole CDR3 sequence reads CASSQLRDRGEKLFF.

This clone was seen at least ten times. The read terminates 3 residues before the CDR3 end, so the remaining end is supplied by the germline J gene. This chain uses TRBV7-3 with TRBJ1-2; 9 bases match TRBD1. CDR3 length: 14 amino acids. CDR1 SGHTA and CDR2 FQGTGA come from the germline V gene. Germline trimming cut 5 bases from V and 4 bases from J; bases unmatched to any gene: 5. This CDR3 is CASSPGQGLYGYTF. The CDR3 bases that were read are TGTGCCAGCAGCCCGGGACAGGGCCTCTATGGC. Using reference TRBV7-3 and TRBJ1-2 for the parts outside the CDR3, the full variable domain is GAGVSQTPSNKVTEKGKYVELRCDPISGHTALYWYRQSLGQGPEFLIYFQGTGAADDSGLPNDRFFAVRPEGSVSTLKIQRTERGDSAVYLCASSPGQGLYGYTFGSGTRLTVV.

This clone has a count of ten or more. The read comes to an end 3 residues before the CDR3 does, leaving the germline J gene to fill in the end. This sequence joins TRBV20-1 and TRBJ2-1; no clear D gene. Germline V gives CDR1 DFQATT, CDR2 SNEGSKA (reference sequence). Trimming removed 3 bases from V and 1 base from J, with 13 bases in between. This CDR3 contains 15 residues. CDR3 DNA (partial): TGCAGTGCTAGGCGGAAGGTTTGGTCCTACAATGAG. It codes for CSARRKVWSYNE. The whole CDR3 region reads CSARRKVWSYNEQFF.

This clone has only a few counts. At one end, the junction sequence differs from germline, possibly due to a read error. The missing CDR3 end, 3 residues past where the read stops, is filled in from the germline J gene. The chain links TRBV19 to TRBJ1-2; D might be TRBD1 (5 bases). This CDR3 is built from 14 residues. The germline V gene has CDR1 LNHDA and CDR2 SQIVND (reference sequence). The CDR3 DNA, read in part, is TGTACCAGTAGTATCGGGGGGACTGGGTATGGC. The encoded protein is CTSSIGGTGYG. The complete CDR3 protein is CTSSIGGTGYGYTF.

This clone was seen many times. Read data end 3 residues before the CDR3 end; the end is taken from the germline J gene. V usage is TRBV9 and J usage is TRBJ1-3; D gene uncertain. CDR3 length: 13 amino acids. Germline V CDR1 and CDR2: SGDLS, YYNGEE. The V end was cut by 3 bases, the J end by 2 bases, with 6 bases between. The sequenced part of the CDR3 DNA is TGTGCCAGCAGCGCCCAAACTGGAAACACC. Translated: CASSAQTGNT. The full CDR3 sequence reads CASSAQTGNTIYF.

The table lists this clone with many counts. The CDR3 extends 3 residues past the end of the read, so its final part is completed from the germline J gene. The V and J genes are TRBV5-1 and TRBJ2-7, with a tentative D call TRBD2 (5 bases). The V gene's germline CDR1 is SGHRS and CDR2 YFSETQ. The CDR3 extends over 14 amino acids. The V end was cut by 1 base, the J end by 0 bases, with 8 bases between. CDR3 loop: CASSLRRASYEQYF. CDR3 DNA (partial): TGCGCCAGCAGCTTGAGGCGGGCCTCCTACGAG.

The sample holds many counts of this clone. The CDR3 extends 3 residues past the end of the read, so its final part is completed from the germline J gene. The chain uses TRBV5-1 and TRBJ2-7, with unresolved D. Trimming stripped 0 bases from V and 3 bases from J, with 13 bases between. Germline CDR1 and CDR2: SGHRS and YFSETQ. CDR3 length: 15 residues. CDR3 residues: CASSLGAPPNYEQYF. The part of the CDR3 DNA that was read is TGCGCCAGCAGCTTGGGGGCCCCACCTAACTACGAG.

This clone was seen ten or more times. With the read ending 3 residues before the CDR3 end, the germline J gene is used to fill in that end. The J gene is TRBJ2-7, the V gene TRBV4-1; D possibly corresponds to TRBD2 (5 bases). This CDR3 has 14 residues. V lost 1 base to trimming and J lost 3 bases, with 10 bases between them. Germline assignment: CDR1 MGHRA and CDR2 YSYEKL. The CDR3 region is CASSQVRGDYEQYF. The CDR3 DNA, read in part, is TGCGCCAGCAGCCAAGTCCGGGGAGACTACGAG.

This clone was counted many times. Read sequence stops 3 residues before the CDR3 end, and the germline J gene provides the missing end. The V call is TRBV20-1, the J call TRBJ2-1; 9 nucleotides align to TRBD1. Germline CDR1 is DFQATT and CDR2 is SNEGSKA (reference sequence). V lost 5 bases to trimming and J lost 7 bases; unmatched junction nucleotides: 9. The CDR3 is 14 amino acids. The part of the CDR3 DNA that was read is TGCAGTGCTCAATGGGGACAGGGACGTAATGAG. Translating gives CSAQWGQGRNE. The whole CDR3 protein is CSAQWGQGRNEQFF.

In this sample, this clone turned up many times. The observed sequence ends 3 residues before the CDR3 terminus, with the missing tail filled in from the germline J gene. V and J are TRBV5-6 and TRBJ1-2; 7 bases align to TRBD1. J lost 7 bases, V lost 2 bases, and 5 bases had no gene match. CDR1 is SGHDT, CDR2 YYEEEE, per germline. CDR3 length: 13 amino acids. CDR3 bases read: TGTGCCAGCAGCTTAACAGGGGAGGGTGGC. Translating it yields CASSLTGEGG. The CDR3 reads in full as CASSLTGEGGYTF. Full variable domain (rest looked up from reference TRBV5-6 and TRBJ1-2): DAGVTQSPTHLIKTRGQQVTLRCSPKSGHDTVSWYQQALGQGPQFIFQYYEEEERQRGNFPDRFSGHQFPNYSSELNVNALLLGDSALYLCASSLTGEGGYTFGSGTRLTVV.

This clone was recorded many times. The read gets to within 3 residues of the CDR3 end, and the germline J gene fills in the rest. V and J are TRBV20-1 and TRBJ2-3, with D uncertain. The CDR3 covers 14 residues. V was shortened by 6 bases and J by 1 base, with 14 bases between the two germline ends. Germline CDR1 DFQATT, CDR2 SNEGSKA (reference sequence). CDR3 loop: CSARSKLGTDTQYF. CDR3 bases read: TGCAGTGCCAGGTCTAAGCTGGGCACAGATACG.

This clone was seen many times. The read comes to an end 3 residues before the CDR3 does, leaving the germline J gene to fill in the end. The chain joins TRBV2 to TRBJ2-7; D call uncertain. Trimming left V 7 bases short and J 2 bases short, with 15 bases between. The CDR3 runs 14 residues. Germline CDR1 and CDR2: SNHLY and FYNNEI. The part of the CDR3 DNA that was read is TGTGCCAGCATCCCCCATGGCACACCCTACGAG. Amino acid sequence: CASIPHGTPYE. The CDR3, in full, reads CASIPHGTPYEQYF.

This clone was detected ten times or more. The CDR3 is cut off 3 residues early in the read; its end comes from the germline J gene. The V and J genes are TRBV9 and TRBJ2-1; 11 nucleotides line up with TRBD2. The CDR3 runs to 16 residues. Germline V gene sequence: CDR1 SGDLS, CDR2 YYNGEE. The junction had 2 bases not matched to a gene; V was cut back by 3 bases and J by 0 bases. CDR3 loop: CASSASGGSSYNEQFF. Partial CDR3 DNA: TGTGCCAGCAGCGCTAGCGGGGGGAGCTCCTACAATGAG.

This clone was counted at least ten times. The sequence runs out 3 residues before the end of the CDR3; the remainder is reconstructed from the germline J gene. V is TRBV7-9 and J is TRBJ2-5, with a weak D call TRBD2 (6 bases). V was shortened by 5 bases and J by 3 bases, with 13 bases between the two germline ends. CDR1 SEHNR and CDR2 FQNEAQ come from the germline V gene (reference sequence). CDR3 length equals 14 residues. The CDR3 DNA, read in part, is TGTGCCAGCAGCCCTATCGCGGGAAAAGAGACC. Its translation: CASSPIAGKET. The CDR3, in full, reads CASSPIAGKETQYF.

The table lists this clone with many counts. The CDR3 goes on 3 residues after the read ends, and that part is filled in from the germline J gene. The V gene is TRBV20-1, the J gene TRBJ2-1; D ambiguous. The CDR3 loop spans 14 amino acids. V lost 3 bases to trimming and J lost 5 bases, with 14 bases between them. Germline V gene lookup returns CDR1 DFQATT and CDR2 SNEGSKA (reference sequence). The sequenced part of the CDR3 DNA is TGCAGTGCTAGGATTTCCACTAAAAACAATGAG. It is translated as CSARISTKNNE. From start to end, the CDR3 is CSARISTKNNEQFF.

This clone was counted ten times or more. Read sequence stops 3 residues before the CDR3 end, and the germline J gene provides the missing end. The chain combines TRBV18 with TRBJ1-1; weak D call: TRBD1 (6 bases). Trimming left V 3 bases short and J 5 bases short, with 19 bases between. Germline V lookup: CDR1 KGHSH, CDR2 LQKENI. The CDR3 extends over 16 amino acids. The CDR3 bases that were read are TGTGCCAGCTCACCTTACCAGGGCAGGGGACAAACTGAA. This sequence encodes CASSPYQGRGQTE. The CDR3 in its entirety is CASSPYQGRGQTEAFF.

This clone was picked up many times. The read terminates 3 residues before the CDR3 end, so the remaining end is supplied by the germline J gene. The gene calls are TRBV5-4 and TRBJ1-1; D call uncertain. The CDR3 consists of 14 residues. Germline V gives CDR1 SGHNT, CDR2 YYREEE (reference sequence). Trimming took off 0 bases at V and 3 bases at J, with 9 bases between the two ends. CDR3: CASSLAGVHTEAFF. The CDR3 bases that were read are TGTGCCAGCAGCTTGGCCGGGGTCCACACTGAA.

This clone was observed many times. The observed sequence ends 3 residues before the CDR3 terminus, with the missing tail filled in from the germline J gene. The chain recombines TRBV20-1 with TRBJ1-2; 8 bases are a match to TRBD1. The germline V gene encodes CDR1 DFQATT and CDR2 SNEGSKA (reference sequence). The CDR3 totals 15 residues. Germline trimming cut 5 bases from V and 5 bases from J; bases unmatched to any gene: 13. The part of the CDR3 DNA that was read is TGCAGTGCTGCCGATCGGACAGGGAATTTTTATGGC. Translated: CSAADRTGNFYG. The full CDR3 reads CSAADRTGNFYGYTF.

This clone has ten or more counts. The sequenced CDR3 bases are TGTGCCAGCAGCTTAACAGCCTCGTCAGGCGGC. This gives the protein CASSLTASSGG. From start to end, the CDR3 is CASSLTASSGGYTF. This chain links TRBV7-3 with TRBJ1-2, with D hard to call. The read terminates 3 residues ahead of where the CDR3 ends, so the germline J gene completes it. Germline V CDR1 and CDR2: SGHTA, FQGTGA. There are 14 residues in the CDR3.

This clone was counted at least ten times. The read terminates 3 residues before the CDR3 end, so the remaining end is supplied by the germline J gene. V and J are TRBV28 and TRBJ2-5; 12 bases align to TRBD2. V trimming: 1 base; J trimming: 5 bases; junction bases outside the gene matches: 11. Germline loops: CDR1 MDHEN, CDR2 SYDVKM. There are 18 residues in the CDR3. The chain's CDR3 is CASSLLWTSGISGETQYF. CDR3 DNA, as far as it was read: TGTGCCAGCAGTTTATTGTGGACTAGCGGGATCTCAGGCGAGACC. Supplemented by reference TRBV28 and TRBJ2-5, the full variable domain reads DVKVTQSSRYLVKRTGEKVFLECVQDMDHENMFWYRQDPGLGLRLIYFSYDVKMKEKGDIPEGYSVSREKKERFSLILESASTNQTSMYLCASSLLWTSGISGETQYFGPGTRLLVL.

This clone was found many times. The read terminates 3 residues ahead of where the CDR3 ends, so the germline J gene completes it. The chain carries TRBV27 and TRBJ2-3; TRBD2 matches 13 bases. The CDR3 is made up of 17 amino acids. With 3 bases clipped from V and 1 base from J, the junction kept 4 bases outside the gene matches. Per germline, CDR1 MNHEY and CDR2 SMNVEV (reference sequence). CDR3 DNA, as far as it was read: TGTGCCAGCAGTTTTGGGACTAGCGGGATGGGCACAGATACG. It codes for CASSFGTSGMGTDT. The whole CDR3 reads CASSFGTSGMGTDTQYF.

This clone was found many times. The missing CDR3 end, 3 residues past where the read stops, is filled in from the germline J gene. The rearrangement uses TRBV28 and TRBJ2-3; 11 bases match TRBD2. Germline loops: CDR1 MDHEN, CDR2 SYDVKM. CDR3 length equals 15 residues. The CDR3 bases that were read are TGTGCCAGCAGACCCCCGGGACTAGCGGTCATACCG. Amino acid sequence: CASRPPGLAVIP. The full-length CDR3 reads as CASRPPGLAVIPQYF.

This clone has a count of ten or more. This CDR3 is CASSATSGQRNEKLFF. The sequenced part of the CDR3 DNA is TGTGCCAGCAGCGCGACCTCGGGACAGCGAAATGAAAAA. J is TRBJ1-4 and V is TRBV9; 7 bases are a match to TRBD1. The CDR3 end lies 3 residues beyond the end of the read and is filled in from the germline J gene. This CDR3 is 16 amino acids long. Germline CDR1 reads SGDLS; CDR2 reads YYNGEE. V was pared by 3 bases and J by 5 bases, with 10 bases of the junction left unmatched.

This clone was counted many times. CDR3: CASSLERPRVEQFF. The covered CDR3 bases are TGTGCCAGCAGCTTAGAAAGACCCAGGGTTGAG. The chain combines TRBV7-8 with TRBJ2-1; D possibly corresponds to TRBD1 (5 bases). Coverage ceases 3 residues before the CDR3 finishes, and the germline J gene fills in the end. CDR3 length equals 14 residues. Trimming removed 1 base at V and 9 bases at J, with 13 bases between. Germline V gives CDR1 SGHVS, CDR2 FQNEAQ.